The rows below give T cell receptor beta chains drawn from one sample of a study of T-cell reconstitution after alpha-beta-depleted transplantation in children. TCRdb called the PCR reads again in MiXCR, with one record for every CDR3 protein. The data show about a million distinct CDR3 sequences, with under 30% seen just once and around 30% held by the top ten. Specimen: PBMCs, mostly from graft donor cells, collected 360 days after TCRalphabeta/CD19-depleted stem cell transplant. The receptors originated from a boy under two years old who had a stem cell transplant for SCID, so the T cells may come from the graft donor. Each CDR3 is given with its conserved first and last residue. D genes are given only for firm matches. Clone size is given for some rows only: seen once, a few or many times, or a class if the clone is expanded.

d_gene: TRBD2; abundance: NA; j_gene: TRBJ2-6; v_gene: TRBV24-1; len: 15; CDR3nt: TGTGCCACCTCGGGGGGGAACCCTGGGGCCAACGTCCTGACTTTC; CDR3aa: CATSGGNPGANVLTF
d_gene: NA; abundance: NA; j_gene: TRBJ2-5; v_gene: TRBV9; len: 15; CDR3nt: TGTGCCAGCAGCCCTCGTGGTAGGGGAGGAGAGACCCAGTACTTC; CDR3aa: CASSPRGRGGETQYF
d_gene: NA; abundance: NA; j_gene: TRBJ2-6; v_gene: TRBV15; len: 15; CDR3nt: TGTGCCACCAGGGAGATTTCCTCTGGGGCCAACGTCCTGACTTTC; CDR3aa: CATREISSGANVLTF
d_gene: TRBD1; abundance: NA; j_gene: TRBJ2-6; v_gene: TRBV6-1; len: 15; CDR3nt: TGTGCCAGCAGGGGGACAGGGCTCTGGGCCAACGTCCTGACTTTC; CDR3aa: CASRGTGLWANVLTF
d_gene: TRBD1; abundance: few; j_gene: TRBJ2-1; v_gene: TRBV12-3/TRBV12-4; len: 19; CDR3nt: TGTGCCAGCAGATCGGACAGGGGGCTAAGGAATGACTCCTACAATGAGCAGTTCTTC; CDR3aa: CASRSDRGLRNDSYNEQFF
d_gene: NA; abundance: NA; j_gene: TRBJ2-7; v_gene: TRBV29-1; len: 12; CDR3nt: TGCAGCGTTGAAGTACAGAACTACGAGCAGTACTTC; CDR3aa: CSVEVQNYEQYF
d_gene: NA; abundance: few; j_gene: TRBJ1-6; v_gene: TRBV7-9; len: 15; CDR3nt: TGTGCCAGCAGCCCCGGACAGACGCCCAATTCACCCCTCCACTTT; CDR3aa: CASSPGQTPNSPLHF
d_gene: NA; abundance: NA; j_gene: TRBJ2-1; v_gene: TRBV7-9; len: 16; CDR3nt: TGTGCCAGCAGCTTGCCACTAGCTGGAGGCTACAATGAGCAGTTCTTC; CDR3aa: CASSLPLAGGYNEQFF
d_gene: NA; abundance: few; j_gene: TRBJ1-5; v_gene: TRBV2; len: 19; CDR3nt: TGTGCCAGCAGTGAACAGACAACAACCGGACGGCGCCTTCATCAGCCCCAGCATTTT; CDR3aa: CASSEQTTTGRRLHQPQHF
d_gene: NA; abundance: NA; j_gene: TRBJ2-2; v_gene: TRBV28; len: 15; CDR3nt: TGTGCCAGCAGTCCCGGGCAGGGTTGGACCGGGGAGCTGTTTTTT; CDR3aa: CASSPGQGWTGELFF
d_gene: TRBD2; abundance: few; j_gene: TRBJ2-7; v_gene: TRBV12-3/TRBV12-4; len: 16; CDR3nt: TGTGCCAGCAGTTTATCTCTCGCACTAGCGGGGGGCGAGCAGTACTTC; CDR3aa: CASSLSLALAGGEQYF
d_gene: TRBD1; abundance: NA; j_gene: TRBJ2-3; v_gene: TRBV2; len: 14; CDR3nt: TGTGCCAGCAGGTTCAGGGGGAACACAGATACGCAGTATTTT; CDR3aa: CASRFRGNTDTQYF
d_gene: TRBD1; abundance: few; j_gene: TRBJ2-1; v_gene: TRBV12-3/TRBV12-4; len: 15; CDR3nt: TGTGCCAGCAGCCGAGACAGGGTGGGCGGCAATGAGCAGTTCTTC; CDR3aa: CASSRDRVGGNEQFF
d_gene: NA; abundance: NA; j_gene: TRBJ2-5; v_gene: TRBV12-3/TRBV12-4; len: 12; CDR3nt: TGTGCCAGCAGCCACTCCCGGGAGACCCAGTACTTC; CDR3aa: CASSHSRETQYF
d_gene: TRBD2; abundance: few; j_gene: TRBJ2-1; v_gene: TRBV6-4; len: 16; CDR3nt: TGTGCCAGCAGTGCCCGGGGACTAGCGGGGGCCAATGAGCAGTTCTTC; CDR3aa: CASSARGLAGANEQFF
d_gene: NA; abundance: NA; j_gene: TRBJ2-4; v_gene: TRBV4-1; len: 14; CDR3nt: TGCGCCAGCAGCCAAGATCATGGGGCAGACAGCCGGTACTTC; CDR3aa: CASSQDHGADSRYF
d_gene: NA; abundance: NA; j_gene: TRBJ2-2; v_gene: TRBV6-5; len: 14; CDR3nt: TGTGCCAGCAGTTACTTACAGGCAACCGGGGAGCTGTTTTTT; CDR3aa: CASSYLQATGELFF
d_gene: TRBD1; abundance: few; j_gene: TRBJ2-1; v_gene: TRBV28; len: 14; CDR3nt: TGTGCCAGCAGTGACAGGGCCCCCTACAATGAGCAGTTCTTC; CDR3aa: CASSDRAPYNEQFF
d_gene: NA; abundance: NA; j_gene: TRBJ1-5; v_gene: TRBV5-8; len: 16; CDR3nt: TGTGCCAGCAGCCAAACGCCGGGACAACGCAATCAGCCCCAGCATTTT; CDR3aa: CASSQTPGQRNQPQHF
d_gene: NA; abundance: once; j_gene: TRBJ2-3; v_gene: TRBV3-1; len: 14; CDR3nt: TGTGCCAGCAGCCGGGAGAGGAGCACAGATACGCAGTATTTT; CDR3aa: CASSRERSTDTQYF
d_gene: TRBD1; abundance: few; j_gene: TRBJ2-5; v_gene: TRBV20-1; len: 16; CDR3nt: TGCAGTGCTGGAACCATGACAGGGGGCGGTCTGAGGACCCAGTACTTC; CDR3aa: CSAGTMTGGGLRTQYF
d_gene: NA; abundance: few; j_gene: TRBJ2-2; v_gene: TRBV7-6; len: 15; CDR3nt: TGTGCCAGCAGCTTAGGGAACCGTGGCGCCGGGGAGCTGTTTTTT; CDR3aa: CASSLGNRGAGELFF
d_gene: NA; abundance: many; j_gene: TRBJ2-7; v_gene: TRBV27; len: 15; CDR3nt: TGTGCCAGCAGTTTGAACGGACAGCCCTTGGACGAGCAGTACTTC; CDR3aa: CASSLNGQPLDEQYF
d_gene: TRBD2; abundance: few; j_gene: TRBJ2-1; v_gene: TRBV9; len: 16; CDR3nt: TGTGCCAGCAGCGTAGTAGCGGGCCTAGACGACAATGAGCAGTTCTTC; CDR3aa: CASSVVAGLDDNEQFF
d_gene: NA; abundance: NA; j_gene: TRBJ2-7; v_gene: TRBV5-1; len: 13; CDR3nt: TGCGCCAGCAGCTGGGACATGTTAGATGAGCAGTACTTC; CDR3aa: CASSWDMLDEQYF
d_gene: NA; abundance: once; j_gene: TRBJ2-7; v_gene: TRBV20-1; len: 13; CDR3nt: TGCAGTGCTAGACGTCCCCAAGGCTACGAGCAGTACTTC; CDR3aa: CSARRPQGYEQYF
d_gene: TRBD1; abundance: NA; j_gene: TRBJ2-1; v_gene: TRBV18; len: 14; CDR3nt: TGTGCCAGCTCACCAAGCACAGGGGGGAATGAGCAGTTCTTC; CDR3aa: CASSPSTGGNEQFF
d_gene: NA; abundance: NA; j_gene: TRBJ1-1; v_gene: TRBV20-1; len: 14; CDR3nt: TGCAGTGCTAGATACCAGGGGATTAACACTGAAGCTTTCTTT; CDR3aa: CSARYQGINTEAFF
d_gene: NA; abundance: many; j_gene: TRBJ1-4; v_gene: TRBV10-3; len: 13; CDR3nt: TGTGCCATCAGTGAACGGGACACGGAAAAACTGTTTTTT; CDR3aa: CAISERDTEKLFF
d_gene: NA; abundance: NA; j_gene: TRBJ1-2; v_gene: TRBV20-1; len: 14; CDR3nt: TGCAGTGCCCGACACAGGGCCGCGGTCTATGGCTACACCTTC; CDR3aa: CSARHRAAVYGYTF
d_gene: NA; abundance: NA; j_gene: TRBJ2-2; v_gene: TRBV9; len: 13; CDR3nt: TGTGCCAGCAGCGCCAAGAACACCGGGGAGCTGTTTTTT; CDR3aa: CASSAKNTGELFF
d_gene: NA; abundance: few; j_gene: TRBJ1-5; v_gene: TRBV12-3/TRBV12-4; len: 16; CDR3nt: TGTGCCAGCAGTTTATATGGGGGGCACGGAAATCAGCCCCAGCATTTT; CDR3aa: CASSLYGGHGNQPQHF
d_gene: TRBD1; abundance: NA; j_gene: TRBJ2-5; v_gene: TRBV12-3/TRBV12-4; len: 15; CDR3nt: TGTGCCAGCAGTTTTAGGGCCAGGGGGCGAGAGACCCAGTACTTC; CDR3aa: CASSFRARGRETQYF
d_gene: NA; abundance: NA; j_gene: TRBJ1-2; v_gene: TRBV10-3; len: 13; CDR3nt: TGTGCCATCTGTTTCCTGCAGGGTCGAGGCTACACCTTC; CDR3aa: CAICFLQGRGYTF
d_gene: TRBD2; abundance: NA; j_gene: TRBJ2-3; v_gene: TRBV5-1; len: 17; CDR3nt: TGCGCCAGCGGACGACTGCTAGCGGGGGGCCCCACAGATACGCAGTATTTT; CDR3aa: CASGRLLAGGPTDTQYF
d_gene: NA; abundance: few; j_gene: TRBJ2-7; v_gene: TRBV10-2; len: 18; CDR3nt: TGCGCCAGCAGACCCTTGAGGTCGAGGGGACCCAACTACTACGAGCAGTACTTC; CDR3aa: CASRPLRSRGPNYYEQYF
d_gene: NA; abundance: NA; j_gene: TRBJ1-6; v_gene: TRBV12-3/TRBV12-4; len: 15; CDR3nt: TGTGCCAGCAGTTTTGCAGGGATAAGTACTTCACCCCTCCACTTT; CDR3aa: CASSFAGISTSPLHF
d_gene: TRBD2; abundance: few; j_gene: TRBJ2-3; v_gene: TRBV10-3; len: 17; CDR3nt: TGTGCCATCAGTGAGCCCCGACTAGCGGGGTTGCCAGATACGCAGTATTTT; CDR3aa: CAISEPRLAGLPDTQYF
d_gene: TRBD1; abundance: few; j_gene: TRBJ2-3; v_gene: TRBV7-3; len: 15; CDR3nt: TGTGCCAGCAGCATGACAGGGGGGAAGTCGGATACGCAGTATTTT; CDR3aa: CASSMTGGKSDTQYF
d_gene: NA; abundance: few; j_gene: TRBJ1-5; v_gene: TRBV12-3/TRBV12-4; len: 15; CDR3nt: TGTGCCAGCAGCCTAACAGGGATCGCGGGTCAGCCCCAGCATTTT; CDR3aa: CASSLTGIAGQPQHF
d_gene: TRBD2; abundance: NA; j_gene: TRBJ2-3; v_gene: TRBV7-3; len: 16; CDR3nt: TGTGCCAGCAGCTTAACCCTAGCGGGGAACACAGATACGCAGTATTTT; CDR3aa: CASSLTLAGNTDTQYF
d_gene: NA; abundance: many; j_gene: TRBJ2-7; v_gene: TRBV12-3/TRBV12-4; len: 13; CDR3nt: TGTGCCAGCAGTTTGAGGCTCTCGTACGAGCAGTACTTC; CDR3aa: CASSLRLSYEQYF
d_gene: NA; abundance: NA; j_gene: TRBJ1-2; v_gene: TRBV7-2; len: 14; CDR3nt: TGTGCCAGCAGCGCCTACATGAGTTCCGGAGGCTACACCTTC; CDR3aa: CASSAYMSSGGYTF
d_gene: TRBD1; abundance: NA; j_gene: TRBJ2-5; v_gene: TRBV10-3; len: 14; CDR3nt: TGTGCCATCAGTAGGGGACAGGGTGGCGAGACCCAGTACTTC; CDR3aa: CAISRGQGGETQYF
d_gene: TRBD1; abundance: NA; j_gene: TRBJ2-7; v_gene: TRBV12-3/TRBV12-4; len: 14; CDR3nt: TGTGCCAGCAGTCAGACAGGGGGGACCTACGAGCAGTACTTC; CDR3aa: CASSQTGGTYEQYF
d_gene: TRBD1; abundance: few; j_gene: TRBJ2-1; v_gene: TRBV4-1; len: 22; CDR3nt: TGCGCCAGCAGCCAAGGGCCACCCGGGACAGGGACTACTAGAACACCGGACAATGAGCAGTTCTTC; CDR3aa: CASSQGPPGTGTTRTPDNEQFF
d_gene: NA; abundance: few; j_gene: TRBJ2-7; v_gene: TRBV5-1; len: 15; CDR3nt: TGCGCCAGCAGCTTGGGCCAGCTCACCCTCTACGAGCAGTACTTC; CDR3aa: CASSLGQLTLYEQYF
d_gene: NA; abundance: NA; j_gene: TRBJ1-2; v_gene: TRBV25-1; len: 12; CDR3nt: TGTGCCAGCAGTAACTCTGGCGTTGGCTACACCTTC; CDR3aa: CASSNSGVGYTF
d_gene: NA; abundance: NA; j_gene: TRBJ2-7; v_gene: TRBV18; len: 13; CDR3nt: TGTGCCAGCTCACCAGCCAGGGGCCACGAGCAGTACTTC; CDR3aa: CASSPARGHEQYF
d_gene: TRBD2; abundance: NA; j_gene: TRBJ2-2; v_gene: TRBV12-3/TRBV12-4; len: 16; CDR3nt: TGTGCCAGCAGCCCCTTCGGACTAGCTGGCACCGGGGAGCTGTTTTTT; CDR3aa: CASSPFGLAGTGELFF
d_gene: TRBD1; abundance: NA; j_gene: TRBJ2-1; v_gene: TRBV7-2; len: 16; CDR3nt: TGTGCCAGCAGCTTCGCCGGGACAGGATCTCTACGGGAGCAGTTCTTC; CDR3aa: CASSFAGTGSLREQFF
d_gene: TRBD2; abundance: few; j_gene: TRBJ2-7; v_gene: TRBV4-1; len: 14; CDR3nt: TGCGCCAGCAGCCCCCGTGCGGGGGGTCCCGAGCAGTACTTC; CDR3aa: CASSPRAGGPEQYF
d_gene: NA; abundance: NA; j_gene: TRBJ2-1; v_gene: TRBV9; len: 13; CDR3nt: TGTGCCAGCAGCCCCAACGGGGTTAATGAGCAGTTCTTC; CDR3aa: CASSPNGVNEQFF
d_gene: NA; abundance: NA; j_gene: TRBJ1-1; v_gene: TRBV15; len: 15; CDR3nt: TGTGCCACCAGCAGGCCACAGGGATCAAACACTGAAGCTTTCTTT; CDR3aa: CATSRPQGSNTEAFF
d_gene: TRBD2; abundance: NA; j_gene: TRBJ2-1; v_gene: TRBV12-3/TRBV12-4; len: 14; CDR3nt: TGTGCCAGCCGTGGACTAGCGGGGATGTATGAGCAGTTCTTC; CDR3aa: CASRGLAGMYEQFF
d_gene: TRBD1; abundance: NA; j_gene: TRBJ1-1; v_gene: TRBV5-5; len: 14; CDR3nt: TGTGCCAGCAGCTTGGACCAACAGGGGGTAGGAGCTTTCTTT; CDR3aa: CASSLDQQGVGAFF
d_gene: NA; abundance: NA; j_gene: TRBJ2-7; v_gene: TRBV6-2/TRBV6-3; len: 15; CDR3nt: TGTGCCAGCAGTTACTCCATCAGACGGCTGGGCGAGCAGTACTTC; CDR3aa: CASSYSIRRLGEQYF